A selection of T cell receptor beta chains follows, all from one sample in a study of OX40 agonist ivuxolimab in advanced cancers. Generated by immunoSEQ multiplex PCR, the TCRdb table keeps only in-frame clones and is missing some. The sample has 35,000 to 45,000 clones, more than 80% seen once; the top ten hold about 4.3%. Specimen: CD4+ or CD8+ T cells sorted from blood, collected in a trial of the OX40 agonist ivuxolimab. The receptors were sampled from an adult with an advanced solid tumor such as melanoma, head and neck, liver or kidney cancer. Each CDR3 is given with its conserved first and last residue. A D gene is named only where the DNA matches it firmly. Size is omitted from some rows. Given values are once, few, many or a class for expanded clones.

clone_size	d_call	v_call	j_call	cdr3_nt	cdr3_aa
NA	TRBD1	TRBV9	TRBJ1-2	TGTGCCAGCAGCGTGGCCGGACAGGGGTTTTATGGCTACACCTTC	CASSVAGQGFYGYTF
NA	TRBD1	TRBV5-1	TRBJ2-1	TGCGCCAGCAGCTTGGAAACGGGACAGACTTACAATGAGCAGTTCTTC	CASSLETGQTYNEQFF
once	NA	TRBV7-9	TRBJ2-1	TGTGCCAGCAGCTTAGATGTCGGAGGGGGCGTAGAGCGGCAGTTCTTC	CASSLDVGGGVERQFF
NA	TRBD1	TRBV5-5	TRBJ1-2	TGTGCCAGCAGCTTACTTGCAGTGGGACAGGGGAAAGGAGGCTACACCTTC	CASSLLAVGQGKGGYTF
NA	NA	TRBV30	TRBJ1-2	TGTGCCTGGAGTCAGGGTTCTAACTATGGCTACACCTTC	CAWSQGSNYGYTF
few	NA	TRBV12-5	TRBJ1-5	TGTGCTAGTGGTTCGATCGAACAGGGAAATCAGCCCCAGCATTTT	CASGSIEQGNQPQHF
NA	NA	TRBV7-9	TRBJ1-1	TGTGCCAGCAGCTTAGTAGTCGGGGGCGGGACTGAAGCTTTCTTT	CASSLVVGGGTEAFF
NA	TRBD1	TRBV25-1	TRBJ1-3	TGTGCCAGCAGTGAATGGGGACAGGGCTCTGGAAACACCATATATTTT	CASSEWGQGSGNTIYF
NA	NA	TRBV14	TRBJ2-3	TGTGCCAGCAGCCAAAGGACAGATACGCAGTATTTT	CASSQRTDTQYF
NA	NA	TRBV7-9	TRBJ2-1	TGTGCCAGCAGCTTAGGGGGGGGCCCCTACAATGAGCAGTTCTTC	CASSLGGGPYNEQFF
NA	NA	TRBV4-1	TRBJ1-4	TGCGCCAGCAGCCGAACCATTGCAACTAATGAAAAACTGTTTTTT	CASSRTIATNEKLFF
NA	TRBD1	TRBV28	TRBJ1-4	TGTGCCAGTTCGGGACAGCCTAATGAAAAACTGTTTTTT	CASSGQPNEKLFF
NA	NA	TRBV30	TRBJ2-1	TGTGCCTGGAGTAACCCTCGAAGGGGATCGAACAATGAGCAGTTCTTC	CAWSNPRRGSNNEQFF
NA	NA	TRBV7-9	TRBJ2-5	TGTGCCAGCAGCTTAGATTCGGGAAGGCAGTACTTC	CASSLDSGRQYF
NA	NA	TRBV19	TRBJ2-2	TGTGCCAGTAGTATAGGCGGACACCTGAACACCGGGGAGCTGTTTTTT	CASSIGGHLNTGELFF
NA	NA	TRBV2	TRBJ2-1	TGTGCCATCGGACTTAACTACAATGAGCAGTTCTTC	CAIGLNYNEQFF
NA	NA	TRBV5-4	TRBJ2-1	TGTGCCAGCAGCGGACGTGCGGACAATGAGCAGTTCTTC	CASSGRADNEQFF
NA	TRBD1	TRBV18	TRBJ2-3	TGTGCCAGCTCACCAGCTTCGACAGGGGGGAGCACAGATACGCAGTATTTT	CASSPASTGGSTDTQYF